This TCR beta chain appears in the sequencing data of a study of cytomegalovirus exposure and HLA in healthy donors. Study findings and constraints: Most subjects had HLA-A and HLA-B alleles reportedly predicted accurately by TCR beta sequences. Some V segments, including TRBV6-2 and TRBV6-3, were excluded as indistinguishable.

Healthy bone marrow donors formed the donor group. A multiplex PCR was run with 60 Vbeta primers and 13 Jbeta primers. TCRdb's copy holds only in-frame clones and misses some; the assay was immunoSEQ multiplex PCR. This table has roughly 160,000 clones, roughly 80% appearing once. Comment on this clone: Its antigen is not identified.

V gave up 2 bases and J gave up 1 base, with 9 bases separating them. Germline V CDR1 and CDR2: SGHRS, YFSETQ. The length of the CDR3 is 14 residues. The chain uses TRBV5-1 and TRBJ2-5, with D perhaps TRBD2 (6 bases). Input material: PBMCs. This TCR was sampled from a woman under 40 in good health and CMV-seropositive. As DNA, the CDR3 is TGCGCCAGCAGCTTTGACGGGGGCCAAGAGACCCAGTACTTC. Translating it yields CASSFDGGQETQYF.